The source of this TCR beta chain is a study of T cells in tuberculosis. The data were produced by immunoSEQ multiplex PCR, yet TCRdb's version contains in-frame clones alone and is incomplete. The data hold over 30,000 clones, with under 95% observed a single time. V dropped 2 bases and J dropped 4 bases, with 18 bases sitting between them. The CDR3 totals 17 residues. Germline-derived CDR1 and CDR2 are SNHLY and FYNNEI. V is TRBV2 and J is TRBJ1-3; D gene uncertain. The sequence came from a donor aged 10-35 years with latent tuberculosis or without tuberculosis infection. Some clones in this sample may be carry-over from other donors' samples. The sample taken for sequencing was PBMCs. CDR3 bases: TGTGCCAGCAGTGAATTTACGGGTTCTCTGTCCGGAAACACCATATATTTT. It specifies CASSEFTGSLSGNTIYF.